This is a list of T cell receptor beta chains from one sample in a study of cytomegalovirus exposure and HLA in healthy donors. Sequenced by immunoSEQ multiplex PCR; TCRdb stores in-frame clones only, minus some. This table holds more than 130,000 clones, approximately 71% found once. Material for sequencing was PBMCs. The receptor set was obtained from a woman in her forties or fifties in good health and CMV-seronegative. The CDR3 runs from the conserved cysteine through the conserved F or W. The order of the fields is J gene, clone size, D gene, V gene, CDR3 protein, CDR3 DNA. A D gene is named only where the DNA matches it firmly. The size entry is marked missing in some rows and otherwise reads once, few, many or a size class.

j_gene: TRBJ1-1; abundance: few; d_gene: .; v_gene: TRBV7-9; CDR3aa: CASSLEVANTEAFF; CDR3nt: TGTGCCAGCAGCTTAGAAGTGGCGAACACTGAAGCTTTCTTT
j_gene: TRBJ1-5; abundance: .; d_gene: .; v_gene: TRBV19; CDR3aa: CASSSQGYSNQPQHF; CDR3nt: TGTGCCAGTAGTTCTCAGGGATATAGCAATCAGCCCCAGCATTTT
j_gene: TRBJ1-6; abundance: .; d_gene: TRBD1; v_gene: TRBV5-1; CDR3aa: CASSPQGQTYNSPLHF; CDR3nt: TGCGCCAGCAGCCCACAGGGACAGACATATAATTCACCCCTCCACTTT
j_gene: TRBJ2-7; abundance: .; d_gene: .; v_gene: TRBV15; CDR3aa: CATSRDTGYEQYF; CDR3nt: TGTGCCACCAGCAGAGATACAGGTTACGAGCAGTACTTC
j_gene: TRBJ1-4; abundance: .; d_gene: .; v_gene: TRBV28; CDR3aa: CASSAPGGQGEKLFF; CDR3nt: TGTGCCAGCAGTGCCCCCGGGGGGCAGGGCGAAAAACTGTTTTTT
j_gene: TRBJ1-4; abundance: .; d_gene: .; v_gene: TRBV4-2; CDR3aa: CASGISGGLNEKLFF; CDR3nt: TGTGCCAGCGGGATTAGTGGGGGCCTTAATGAAAAACTGTTTTTT
j_gene: TRBJ2-7; abundance: .; d_gene: .; v_gene: TRBV28; CDR3aa: CASKRTGTYEQYF; CDR3nt: TGTGCCAGCAAGCGGACGGGGACCTACGAGCAGTACTTC
j_gene: TRBJ1-1; abundance: .; d_gene: TRBD1; v_gene: TRBV10-3; CDR3aa: CAISDPADRSLDTEAFF; CDR3nt: TGTGCCATCAGTGATCCAGCGGACAGGTCCTTGGACACTGAAGCTTTCTTT
j_gene: TRBJ1-4; abundance: many; d_gene: TRBD1; v_gene: TRBV5-6; CDR3aa: CASSASGTANEKLFF; CDR3nt: TGTGCCAGCAGCGCGTCCGGGACAGCTAATGAAAAACTGTTTTTT
j_gene: TRBJ1-4; abundance: .; d_gene: .; v_gene: TRBV10-3; CDR3aa: CAISGGGDEPLFF; CDR3nt: TGTGCCATCAGTGGCGGGGGGGATGAACCATTGTTTTTT
j_gene: TRBJ2-1; abundance: .; d_gene: .; v_gene: TRBV30; CDR3aa: CAWSPLADYNEQFF; CDR3nt: TGTGCCTGGAGTCCCTTAGCGGACTACAATGAGCAGTTCTTC
j_gene: TRBJ2-1; abundance: .; d_gene: TRBD1; v_gene: TRBV2; CDR3aa: CASSVGQASRAEQFF; CDR3nt: TGTGCCAGCAGTGTGGGACAGGCCTCTAGAGCTGAGCAGTTCTTC
j_gene: TRBJ2-5; abundance: .; d_gene: TRBD1; v_gene: TRBV5-1; CDR3aa: CASSSDRVGETQYF; CDR3nt: TGCGCCAGCAGCTCGGACAGGGTGGGCGAGACCCAGTACTTC
j_gene: TRBJ2-7; abundance: .; d_gene: .; v_gene: TRBV6-6; CDR3aa: CASSYPLDEQYF; CDR3nt: TGTGCCAGCAGTTACCCGCTAGACGAGCAGTACTTC
j_gene: TRBJ1-5; abundance: .; d_gene: TRBD1; v_gene: TRBV18; CDR3aa: CASSPARDSHQPQHF; CDR3nt: TGTGCCAGCTCACCGGCCCGGGACAGTCATCAGCCCCAGCATTTT
j_gene: TRBJ2-3; abundance: .; d_gene: TRBD1; v_gene: TRBV14; CDR3aa: CASSPRTGWGTDTQYF; CDR3nt: TGTGCCAGCAGCCCAAGGACAGGGTGGGGCACAGATACGCAGTATTTT
j_gene: TRBJ2-6; abundance: .; d_gene: .; v_gene: TRBV5-1; CDR3aa: CASSSTRTAQLSSGANVLTF; CDR3nt: TGCGCCAGCAGCTCAACAAGGACAGCGCAACTGAGCTCTGGGGCCAACGTCCTGACTTTC
j_gene: TRBJ2-7; abundance: once; d_gene: .; v_gene: TRBV10-2; CDR3aa: CASSDTGPESGYEQYF; CDR3nt: TGCGCCAGCAGTGATACAGGGCCCGAGTCAGGCTACGAGCAGTACTTC
j_gene: TRBJ1-2; abundance: .; d_gene: TRBD1; v_gene: TRBV5-4; CDR3aa: CVSSLDRGYGYTF; CDR3nt: TGTGTCAGCAGTCTCGACAGGGGCTATGGCTACACCTTC
j_gene: TRBJ1-3; abundance: .; d_gene: .; v_gene: TRBV7-2; CDR3aa: CASSLEGGNRNTIYF; CDR3nt: TGTGCCAGCAGCTTAGAGGGCGGGAATCGAAACACCATATATTTT
j_gene: TRBJ1-5; abundance: .; d_gene: TRBD1; v_gene: TRBV5-1; CDR3aa: CASSRGDRSISPQHF; CDR3nt: TGCGCCAGCAGCAGGGGGGACAGGTCAATCAGCCCCCAGCATTTT
j_gene: TRBJ2-3; abundance: .; d_gene: TRBD2; v_gene: TRBV5-1; CDR3aa: CASSPGTSGGPLDTQYF; CDR3nt: TGCGCCAGCAGCCCCGGGACTAGCGGGGGGCCGTTAGATACGCAGTATTTT
j_gene: TRBJ1-4; abundance: .; d_gene: TRBD1; v_gene: TRBV29-1; CDR3aa: CSASQGTSGKLFF; CDR3nt: TGCAGCGCGTCACAGGGGACCTCTGGAAAACTGTTTTTT
j_gene: TRBJ1-1; abundance: .; d_gene: .; v_gene: TRBV27; CDR3aa: CASRPQGNTEAFF; CDR3nt: TGTGCCAGCAGACCCCAGGGGAACACTGAAGCTTTCTTT
j_gene: TRBJ2-5; abundance: .; d_gene: .; v_gene: TRBV27; CDR3aa: CASAWGGERETQYF; CDR3nt: TGTGCCAGCGCCTGGGGGGGCGAGAGAGAGACCCAGTACTTC
j_gene: TRBJ2-5; abundance: .; d_gene: TRBD2; v_gene: TRBV4-1; CDR3aa: CASSQDDPRGGFGETQYF; CDR3nt: TGCGCCAGCAGCCAAGATGATCCGCGGGGGGGCTTTGGGGAGACCCAGTACTTC
j_gene: TRBJ1-5; abundance: few; d_gene: .; v_gene: TRBV2; CDR3aa: CASRLGATAYQPQHF; CDR3nt: TGTGCCAGCAGGCTGGGAGCCACAGCTTATCAGCCCCAGCATTTT
j_gene: TRBJ2-6; abundance: .; d_gene: TRBD1; v_gene: TRBV30; CDR3aa: CAWRDRGPGANVLTF; CDR3nt: TGTGCCTGGAGAGACAGGGGGCCTGGGGCCAACGTCCTGACTTTC
j_gene: TRBJ2-3; abundance: .; d_gene: .; v_gene: TRBV18; CDR3aa: CASSPPQGTDTQYF; CDR3nt: TGTGCCAGCTCACCACCCCAGGGCACAGATACGCAGTATTTT
j_gene: TRBJ2-3; abundance: few; d_gene: .; v_gene: TRBV5-1; CDR3aa: CASSLGAQSTDTQYF; CDR3nt: TGCGCCAGCAGCCTTGGTGCCCAGAGCACAGATACGCAGTATTTT
j_gene: TRBJ1-2; abundance: .; d_gene: .; v_gene: TRBV7-9; CDR3aa: CASSFSPYGYTF; CDR3nt: TGTGCCAGCAGCTTCTCCCCCTATGGCTACACCTTC
j_gene: TRBJ1-1; abundance: .; d_gene: .; v_gene: TRBV15; CDR3aa: CATSAVSRVGASAFF; CDR3nt: TGTGCCACCAGCGCAGTCTCCAGGGTGGGTGCTTCGGCTTTCTTT
j_gene: TRBJ2-7; abundance: .; d_gene: .; v_gene: TRBV28; CDR3aa: CASSPSGGPSYEQYF; CDR3nt: TGTGCCAGCAGCCCATCCGGGGGGCCCTCCTACGAGCAGTACTTC
j_gene: TRBJ1-1; abundance: .; d_gene: TRBD1; v_gene: TRBV2; CDR3aa: CASSVGRGLREEAFF; CDR3nt: TGTGCCAGCAGTGTCGGGAGGGGGCTAAGGGAAGAAGCTTTCTTT
j_gene: TRBJ2-5; abundance: .; d_gene: .; v_gene: TRBV5-4; CDR3aa: CASSQGGERGGETQYF; CDR3nt: TGTGCCAGCAGCCAAGGTGGGGAGCGTGGTGGGGAGACCCAGTACTTC
j_gene: TRBJ2-4; abundance: .; d_gene: .; v_gene: TRBV28; CDR3aa: CASSLGWGENIQYF; CDR3nt: TGTGCCAGCAGTTTAGGGTGGGGCGAAAACATTCAGTACTTC
j_gene: TRBJ1-5; abundance: .; d_gene: .; v_gene: TRBV4-1; CDR3aa: CASSALNSNQPQHF; CDR3nt: TGCGCCAGCAGCGCGCTGAATAGCAATCAGCCCCAGCATTTT
j_gene: TRBJ1-2; abundance: .; d_gene: TRBD1; v_gene: TRBV6-6; CDR3aa: CASSYPDRAGYGYTF; CDR3nt: TGTGCCAGCAGTTACCCCGACAGGGCCGGCTATGGCTACACCTTC
j_gene: TRBJ2-5; abundance: .; d_gene: TRBD2; v_gene: TRBV2; CDR3aa: CASSDLSLAGGETQYF; CDR3nt: TGTGCCAGCAGTGATCTTAGTCTAGCGGGGGGAGAGACCCAGTACTTC
j_gene: TRBJ1-6; abundance: .; d_gene: TRBD1; v_gene: TRBV27; CDR3aa: CASSRGTGKGSPLHF; CDR3nt: TGTGCCAGCAGTCGAGGGACAGGGAAGGGATCACCCCTCCACTTT
j_gene: TRBJ2-7; abundance: .; d_gene: .; v_gene: TRBV5-6; CDR3aa: CASRITASSYEQYF; CDR3nt: TGTGCCAGCAGAATAACCGCTAGCTCCTACGAGCAGTACTTC
j_gene: TRBJ2-7; abundance: .; d_gene: .; v_gene: TRBV4-1; CDR3aa: CASSPRTSYEQYF; CDR3nt: TGCGCCAGCAGCCCGAGGACAAGCTACGAGCAGTACTTC
j_gene: TRBJ1-6; abundance: .; d_gene: .; v_gene: TRBV2; CDR3aa: CASELEGNSPLHF; CDR3nt: TGTGCCAGCGAGTTGGAGGGAAATTCACCCCTCCACTTT
j_gene: TRBJ2-3; abundance: .; d_gene: TRBD2; v_gene: TRBV9; CDR3aa: CASSPGLAGHTDTQYF; CDR3nt: TGTGCCAGCAGCCCCGGACTAGCGGGGCACACAGATACGCAGTATTTT
j_gene: TRBJ2-2; abundance: .; d_gene: TRBD1; v_gene: TRBV5-1; CDR3aa: CASSSGQGGGWTGELFF; CDR3nt: TGCGCCAGCAGCTCGGGACAGGGTGGCGGTTGGACCGGGGAGCTGTTTTTT
j_gene: TRBJ1-2; abundance: few; d_gene: .; v_gene: TRBV4-3; CDR3aa: CASSQDSPQGQYGYTF; CDR3nt: TGCGCCAGCAGCCAAGATTCTCCACAGGGTCAATATGGCTACACCTTC
j_gene: TRBJ2-7; abundance: .; d_gene: TRBD2; v_gene: TRBV4-1; CDR3aa: CASSQDDRPGGEQYF; CDR3nt: TGCGCCAGCAGCCAAGACGACAGGCCGGGGGGGGAGCAGTACTTC
j_gene: TRBJ1-2; abundance: .; d_gene: .; v_gene: TRBV15; CDR3aa: CATSRAVYGYTF; CDR3nt: TGTGCCACCAGCAGAGCGGTCTATGGCTACACCTTC
j_gene: TRBJ2-7; abundance: .; d_gene: TRBD1; v_gene: TRBV5-1; CDR3aa: CASRPGQGASYEQYF; CDR3nt: TGCGCCAGCAGGCCCGGACAGGGGGCTTCCTACGAGCAGTACTTC
j_gene: TRBJ2-4; abundance: .; d_gene: TRBD1; v_gene: TRBV7-9; CDR3aa: CASSDERDRVTLNIQYF; CDR3nt: TGTGCCAGCAGCGACGAACGGGACAGGGTAACACTGAACATTCAGTACTTC
j_gene: TRBJ1-2; abundance: .; d_gene: .; v_gene: TRBV5-1; CDR3aa: CASSSLREGFGYTF; CDR3nt: TGCGCCAGCAGCTCCCTAAGGGAGGGTTTTGGCTACACCTTC
j_gene: TRBJ1-2; abundance: .; d_gene: TRBD1; v_gene: TRBV7-2; CDR3aa: CASRILQGRDGYTF; CDR3nt: TGTGCCAGCAGAATACTACAGGGGCGGGATGGCTACACCTTC
j_gene: TRBJ1-1; abundance: .; d_gene: TRBD1; v_gene: TRBV5-1; CDR3aa: CASSHRPGTVLNTEAFF; CDR3nt: TGCGCCAGCAGCCACCGTCCCGGGACAGTTCTAAACACTGAAGCTTTCTTT
j_gene: TRBJ2-1; abundance: .; d_gene: TRBD2; v_gene: TRBV5-1; CDR3aa: CASSFFRAGGPNEQFF; CDR3nt: TGCGCCAGCAGCTTCTTTCGAGCGGGGGGACCCAATGAGCAGTTCTTC
j_gene: TRBJ1-2; abundance: once; d_gene: TRBD1; v_gene: TRBV5-1; CDR3aa: CASSSDRVGYTF; CDR3nt: TGCGCCAGCAGCTCGGACAGGGTCGGCTACACCTTC
j_gene: TRBJ1-3; abundance: .; d_gene: .; v_gene: TRBV5-6; CDR3aa: CASSLTGNTIYF; CDR3nt: TGTGCCAGCAGCTTGACAGGAAACACCATATATTTT
j_gene: TRBJ2-7; abundance: .; d_gene: TRBD1; v_gene: TRBV4-3; CDR3aa: CASSQDDRGIYEQYF; CDR3nt: TGCGCCAGCAGCCAAGATGACAGGGGGATTTACGAGCAGTACTTC